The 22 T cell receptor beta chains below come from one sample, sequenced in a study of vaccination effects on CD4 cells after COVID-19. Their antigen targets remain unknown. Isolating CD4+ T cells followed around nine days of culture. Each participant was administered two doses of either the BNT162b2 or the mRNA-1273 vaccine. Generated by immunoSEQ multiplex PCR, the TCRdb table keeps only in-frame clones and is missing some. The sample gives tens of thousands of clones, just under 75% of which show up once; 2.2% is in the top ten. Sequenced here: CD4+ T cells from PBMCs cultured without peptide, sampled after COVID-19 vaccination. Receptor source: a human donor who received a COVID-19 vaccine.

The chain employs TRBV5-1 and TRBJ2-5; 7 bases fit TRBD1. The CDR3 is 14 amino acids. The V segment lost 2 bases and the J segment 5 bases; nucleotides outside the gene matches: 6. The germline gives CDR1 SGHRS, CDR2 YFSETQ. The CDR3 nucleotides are TGCGCCAGCAGCTTCGGACAGGAGATGGAGACCCAGTACTTC. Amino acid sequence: CASSFGQEMETQYF.

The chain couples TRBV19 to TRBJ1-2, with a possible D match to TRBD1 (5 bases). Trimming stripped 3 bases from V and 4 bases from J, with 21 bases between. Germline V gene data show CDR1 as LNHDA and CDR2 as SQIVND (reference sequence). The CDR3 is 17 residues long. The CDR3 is CASSMRLGTRGGYGYTF. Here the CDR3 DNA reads TGTGCCAGTAGTATGAGGCTCGGGACTCGGGGCGGCTATGGCTACACCTTC. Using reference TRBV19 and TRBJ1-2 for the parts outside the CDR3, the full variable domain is DGGITQSPKYLFRKEGQNVTLSCEQNLNHDAMYWYRQDPGQGLRLIYYSQIVNDFQKGDIAEGYSVSREKKESFPLTVTSAQKNPTAFYLCASSMRLGTRGGYGYTFGSGTRLTVV.

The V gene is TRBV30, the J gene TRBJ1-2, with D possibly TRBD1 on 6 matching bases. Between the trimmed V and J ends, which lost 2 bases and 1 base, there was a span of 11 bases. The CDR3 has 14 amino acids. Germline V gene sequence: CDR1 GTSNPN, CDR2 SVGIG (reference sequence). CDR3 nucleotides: TGTGCCTGGAGTTTTGGGACATTTAACTATGGCTACACCTTC. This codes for CAWSFGTFNYGYTF.

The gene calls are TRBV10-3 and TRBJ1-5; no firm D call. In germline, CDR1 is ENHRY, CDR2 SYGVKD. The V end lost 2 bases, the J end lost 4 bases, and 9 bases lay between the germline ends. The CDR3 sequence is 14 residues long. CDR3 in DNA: TGTGCCATCAGTGAGGGGTCAGTTAATCAGCCCCAGCATTTT. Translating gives CAISEGSVNQPQHF.

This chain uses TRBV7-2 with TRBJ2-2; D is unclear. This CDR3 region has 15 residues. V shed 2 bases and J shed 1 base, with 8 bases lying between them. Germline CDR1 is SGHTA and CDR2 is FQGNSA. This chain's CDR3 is CASSLRGLNTGELFF. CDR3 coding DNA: TGTGCCAGCAGCTTACGCGGCTTGAACACCGGGGAGCTGTTTTTT.

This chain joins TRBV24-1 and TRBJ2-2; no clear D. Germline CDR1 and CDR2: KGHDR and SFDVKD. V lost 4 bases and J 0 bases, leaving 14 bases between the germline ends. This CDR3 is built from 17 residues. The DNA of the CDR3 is TGTGCCACCAGTGACCCCGGACGGACCGCGAACACCGGGGAGCTGTTTTTT. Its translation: CATSDPGRTANTGELFF.

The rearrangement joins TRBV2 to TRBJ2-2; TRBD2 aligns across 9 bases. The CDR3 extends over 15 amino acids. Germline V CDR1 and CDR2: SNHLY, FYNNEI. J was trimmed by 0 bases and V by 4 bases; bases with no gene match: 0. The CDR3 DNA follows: TGTGCCAGCAGTGGACTAGCGGCGAACACCGGGGAGCTGTTTTTT. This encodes CASSGLAANTGELFF.

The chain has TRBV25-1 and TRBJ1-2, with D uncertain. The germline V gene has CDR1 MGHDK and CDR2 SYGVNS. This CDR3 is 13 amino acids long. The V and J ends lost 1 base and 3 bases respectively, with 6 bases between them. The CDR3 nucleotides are TGTGCCAGCAGTGAATCGGTCGACTATGGCTACACCTTC. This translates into CASSESVDYGYTF.

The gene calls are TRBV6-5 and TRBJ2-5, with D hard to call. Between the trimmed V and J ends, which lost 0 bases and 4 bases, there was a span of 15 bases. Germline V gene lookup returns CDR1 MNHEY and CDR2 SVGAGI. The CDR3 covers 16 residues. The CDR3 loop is CASSYSKTPFGETQYF. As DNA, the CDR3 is TGTGCCAGCAGTTACTCGAAAACACCGTTCGGAGAGACCCAGTACTTC.

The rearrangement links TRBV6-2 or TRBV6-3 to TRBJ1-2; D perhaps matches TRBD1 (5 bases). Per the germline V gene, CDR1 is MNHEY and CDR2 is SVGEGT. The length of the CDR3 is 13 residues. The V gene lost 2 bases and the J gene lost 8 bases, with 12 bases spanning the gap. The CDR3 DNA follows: TGTGCCAGCAGTTACGGTCCTGGGGACGGCTACACCTTC. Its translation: CASSYGPGDGYTF.

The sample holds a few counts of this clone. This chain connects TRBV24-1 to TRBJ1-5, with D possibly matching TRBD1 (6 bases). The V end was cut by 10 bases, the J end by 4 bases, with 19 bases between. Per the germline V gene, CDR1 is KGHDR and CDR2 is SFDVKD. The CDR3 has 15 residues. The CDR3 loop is CATAKTGLGNQPQHF. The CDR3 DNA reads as TGTGCCACAGCGAAGACAGGTTTGGGGAATCAGCCCCAGCATTTT.

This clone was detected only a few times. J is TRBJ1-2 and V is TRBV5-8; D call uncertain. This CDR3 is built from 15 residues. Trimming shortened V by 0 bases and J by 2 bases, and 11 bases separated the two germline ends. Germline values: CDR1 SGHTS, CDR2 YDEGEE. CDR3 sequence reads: CASSLVVGLNYGYTF. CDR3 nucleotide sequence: TGTGCCAGCAGCTTGGTGGTGGGCCTCAACTATGGCTACACCTTC.

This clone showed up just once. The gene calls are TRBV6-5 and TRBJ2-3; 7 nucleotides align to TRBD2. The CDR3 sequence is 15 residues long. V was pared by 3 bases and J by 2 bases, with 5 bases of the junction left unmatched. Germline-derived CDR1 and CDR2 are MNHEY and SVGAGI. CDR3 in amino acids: CASSYRGGATDTQYF. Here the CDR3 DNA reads TGTGCCAGCAGTTATCGCGGGGGAGCCACAGATACGCAGTATTTT.

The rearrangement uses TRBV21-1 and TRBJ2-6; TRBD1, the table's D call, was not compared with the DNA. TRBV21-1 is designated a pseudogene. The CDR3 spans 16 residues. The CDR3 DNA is TGTGCCACCAACAGGGTTTTAAGCTCTGGGGCCAACGTCCTGACTTTC. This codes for CATNRVLSSGANVLTF.

The CDR3 loop is CASSVDTQGANIQYF. The CDR3 region has the DNA TGTGCCAGCAGCGTAGATACCCAGGGTGCAAACATTCAGTACTTC. The V gene is TRBV9, the J gene TRBJ2-4; possibly TRBD1 for D (5 bases). Trimming removed 0 bases at V and 6 bases at J, with 13 bases between. The germline gives CDR1 SGDLS, CDR2 YYNGEE. The length of the CDR3 is 15 residues.

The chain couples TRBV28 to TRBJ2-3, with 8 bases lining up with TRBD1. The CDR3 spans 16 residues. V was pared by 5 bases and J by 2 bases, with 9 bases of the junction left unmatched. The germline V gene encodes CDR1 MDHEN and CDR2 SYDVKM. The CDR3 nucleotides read TGTGCCAGCAGTCCTAGACAGGGGATATCCACAGATACGCAGTATTTT. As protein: CASSPRQGISTDTQYF.

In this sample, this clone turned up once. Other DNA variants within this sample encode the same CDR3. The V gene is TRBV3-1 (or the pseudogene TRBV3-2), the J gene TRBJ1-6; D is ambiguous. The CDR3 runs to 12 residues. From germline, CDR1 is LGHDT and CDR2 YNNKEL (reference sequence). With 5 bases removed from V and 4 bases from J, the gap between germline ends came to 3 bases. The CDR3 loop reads CASSYYNSPLHF. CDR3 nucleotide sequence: TGTGCCAGCAGCTATTATAATTCACCCCTCCACTTT.

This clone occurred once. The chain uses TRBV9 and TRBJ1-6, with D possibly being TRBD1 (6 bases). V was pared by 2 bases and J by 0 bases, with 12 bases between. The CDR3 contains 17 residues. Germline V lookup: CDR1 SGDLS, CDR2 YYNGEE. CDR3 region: CASSVATGSSYNSPLHF. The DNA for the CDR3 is TGTGCCAGCAGCGTGGCAACAGGGAGCTCCTATAATTCACCCCTCCACTTT.

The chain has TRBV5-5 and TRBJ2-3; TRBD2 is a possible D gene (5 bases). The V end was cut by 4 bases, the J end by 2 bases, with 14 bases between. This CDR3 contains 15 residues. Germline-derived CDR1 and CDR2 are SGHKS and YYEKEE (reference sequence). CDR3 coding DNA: TGTGCCAGCAGCCCACCGAGGGTAAACACAGATACGCAGTATTTT. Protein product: CASSPPRVNTDTQYF.

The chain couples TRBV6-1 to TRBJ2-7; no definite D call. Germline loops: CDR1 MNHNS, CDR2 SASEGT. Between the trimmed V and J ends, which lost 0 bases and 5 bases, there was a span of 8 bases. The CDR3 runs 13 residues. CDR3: CASSEAWGDEQYV. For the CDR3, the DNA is TGTGCCAGCAGTGAAGCGTGGGGTGACGAGCAGTACGTC.

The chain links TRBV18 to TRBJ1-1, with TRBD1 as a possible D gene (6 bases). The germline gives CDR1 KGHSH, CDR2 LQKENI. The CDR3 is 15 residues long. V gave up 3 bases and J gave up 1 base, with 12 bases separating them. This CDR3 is CASSPPTGTNTEAFF. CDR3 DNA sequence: TGTGCCAGCTCACCCCCTACAGGGACGAACACTGAAGCTTTCTTT.

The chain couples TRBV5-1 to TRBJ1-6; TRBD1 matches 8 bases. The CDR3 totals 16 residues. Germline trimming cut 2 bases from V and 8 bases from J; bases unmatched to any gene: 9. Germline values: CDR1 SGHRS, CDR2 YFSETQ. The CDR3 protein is CASSLTGTGTDSPLHF. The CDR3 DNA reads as TGCGCCAGCAGCTTAACAGGGACAGGTACGGATTCACCCCTCCACTTT.